The rows below give T cell receptor beta chains drawn from one sample of a study of blood T cell repertoires in COVID-19. Method: immunoSEQ multiplex PCR; TCRdb's copy keeps in-frame clones and lacks some. The table shows tens of thousands of clones, with 80% to 90% occurring only once. The specimen sequenced was peripheral blood. The source is a man aged 50 to 60 with active COVID-19. Both conserved end residues are part of each CDR3. D genes are given only for firm matches. For some rows the clone size is stated as once, few or many, or as a class when expanded; others skip it.

V: TRBV6-5; size: .; J: TRBJ2-5; D: .; DNA: TGTGCCAGCACCAGATATCAAGAGACCCAGTACTTC; CDR3: CASTRYQETQYF
V: TRBV5-6; size: .; J: TRBJ2-5; D: TRBD1; DNA: TGTGCCAGCAGCTTGAACGGCAGGACAGGGGCCTACCAAGAGACCCAGTACTTC; CDR3: CASSLNGRTGAYQETQYF
V: TRBV7-9; size: .; J: TRBJ1-1; D: .; DNA: TGTGCCAGCAGCATCCGGGACACATTCAACACTGAAGCTTTCTTT; CDR3: CASSIRDTFNTEAFF
V: TRBV5-6; size: .; J: TRBJ1-5; D: .; DNA: TGTGCCAGCAGCTCCGGGGGAAATCAGCCCCAGCATTTT; CDR3: CASSSGGNQPQHF
V: TRBV5-4; size: .; J: TRBJ2-7; D: TRBD2; DNA: TGTGCCAGCAGCAACAGCGGGGAGTACTACGAGCAGTACTTC; CDR3: CASSNSGEYYEQYF
V: TRBV2; size: .; J: TRBJ1-4; D: .; DNA: TGTGCCAGCAGTGAATTTTCGGGGTTGAGTGAAAAACTGTTTTTT; CDR3: CASSEFSGLSEKLFF
V: TRBV6-4; size: .; J: TRBJ1-4; D: .; DNA: TGTGCCAGCAGTGGCCAGACAGGCGAAAAACTGTTTTTT; CDR3: CASSGQTGEKLFF
V: TRBV9; size: few; J: TRBJ1-3; D: .; DNA: TGTGCCAGCAGCGTAGATTACAAGAACTCTGGAAACACCATATATTTT; CDR3: CASSVDYKNSGNTIYF
V: TRBV11-2; size: .; J: TRBJ1-1; D: .; DNA: TGTGCCAGCAGCTCACCTATGACAGGAAACACTGAAGCTTTCTTT; CDR3: CASSSPMTGNTEAFF
V: TRBV6-5; size: .; J: TRBJ1-1; D: TRBD1; DNA: TGTGCCAGCAACCGGGACAGGGCGAGTGAAGCTTTCTTT; CDR3: CASNRDRASEAFF
V: TRBV9; size: .; J: TRBJ2-3; D: TRBD2; DNA: TGTGCCAGCACATCCGGGGGGGCCTCAGATACGCAGTATTTT; CDR3: CASTSGGASDTQYF
V: TRBV11-2; size: .; J: TRBJ2-7; D: .; DNA: TGTGCCAGCAGCCCTCTGTTGGGCGGAGGGTACTTC; CDR3: CASSPLLGGGYF
V: TRBV6-5; size: .; J: TRBJ2-7; D: TRBD1; DNA: TGTGCCAGCAGTACAGACAGGGGACCCTACGAGCAGTACTTC; CDR3: CASSTDRGPYEQYF
V: TRBV7-7; size: .; J: TRBJ2-3; D: TRBD2; DNA: TGTGCCAGCAGCCCATCCCCAGCGGGGGCCACGGGGACGCAGTATTTT; CDR3: CASSPSPAGATGTQYF
V: TRBV30; size: once; J: TRBJ1-2; D: TRBD1; DNA: TGTGCCTGGAGTATAAGGGCAGGGGGCGTCTATGGCTACACCTTC; CDR3: CAWSIRAGGVYGYTF
V: TRBV3-1/TRBV3-2; size: .; J: TRBJ1-4; D: TRBD1; DNA: TGTGCCAGCAGACAGCAGGGGGCGCTTGAAAAACTGTTTTTT; CDR3: CASRQQGALEKLFF
V: TRBV27; size: .; J: TRBJ2-1; D: TRBD1; DNA: TGTGCCAGCAGTCTACAGGGGTCCTACAATGAGCAGTTCTTC; CDR3: CASSLQGSYNEQFF
V: TRBV7-3; size: .; J: TRBJ2-2; D: .; DNA: TGTGCCAGCAGCTTAGAAGGGACGAGGGGGACCGGGGAGCTGTTTTTT; CDR3: CASSLEGTRGTGELFF
V: TRBV7-6; size: .; J: TRBJ2-3; D: .; DNA: TGTGCCAGCAGCTTAGCGCACGGAGATACGCAGTATTTT; CDR3: CASSLAHGDTQYF
V: TRBV19; size: .; J: TRBJ1-5; D: TRBD1; DNA: TGTGCCAGTACCCCGGGACAGCACAATCAGCCCCAGCATTTT; CDR3: CASTPGQHNQPQHF
V: TRBV10-3; size: .; J: TRBJ2-7; D: .; DNA: TGTGCCATCAGCGGGGGATTCCGGGAGCAGTACTTC; CDR3: CAISGGFREQYF
V: TRBV4-3; size: once; J: TRBJ1-2; D: TRBD1; DNA: TGCGCCAGCAGCCAAGATGAAGCAGGGGGCTTCTATGGCTACACCTTC; CDR3: CASSQDEAGGFYGYTF
V: TRBV5-1; size: .; J: TRBJ1-2; D: .; DNA: TGCGCCAGCAGTGTACAGGGTGACTATGGCTACACCTTC; CDR3: CASSVQGDYGYTF
V: TRBV21-1; size: .; J: TRBJ2-7; D: .; DNA: TGTGCCAGCAGCAAATCAAGAACCGGGGGGGTCGGTGAGCAGTACTTC; CDR3: CASSKSRTGGVGEQYF
V: TRBV7-2; size: .; J: TRBJ2-7; D: .; DNA: TGTGCCAGCAGGCGAGCGGACTCCTACGAGCAGTACTTC; CDR3: CASRRADSYEQYF
V: TRBV9; size: .; J: TRBJ2-1; D: .; DNA: TGTGCCAGCACCCTTGGGCCGGGGGGCCTGGACTACAATGAGCAGTTCTTC; CDR3: CASTLGPGGLDYNEQFF
V: TRBV5-1; size: .; J: TRBJ2-7; D: .; DNA: TGCGCCAGCAGCTTAGGAGGTAAACCTCACGAGCAGTACTTC; CDR3: CASSLGGKPHEQYF
V: TRBV18; size: .; J: TRBJ1-2; D: TRBD1; DNA: TGTGCCAGCTCACCACTGACCCCGGGGACAGGGAGGGCTAACTATGGCTACACCTTC; CDR3: CASSPLTPGTGRANYGYTF
V: TRBV27; size: .; J: TRBJ2-7; D: TRBD1; DNA: TGTGCCAGCAGCCGCGGACAGGGGGCCTACGAGCAGTACTTC; CDR3: CASSRGQGAYEQYF
V: TRBV19; size: .; J: TRBJ1-2; D: TRBD1; DNA: TGTGCCAGTAGACAGGGGTTAAATGGCTACACCTTC; CDR3: CASRQGLNGYTF
V: TRBV4-3; size: .; J: TRBJ2-3; D: TRBD2; DNA: TGCGCCAGCAGCCAAGATCGGCGGGGGGGGACAGATACGCAGTATTTT; CDR3: CASSQDRRGGTDTQYF
V: TRBV21-1; size: .; J: TRBJ1-2; D: .; DNA: TGTGCCAGCAGCTGCGGCAGGGTCGGCTACACCTTC; CDR3: CASSCGRVGYTF
V: TRBV30; size: .; J: TRBJ1-1; D: TRBD1; DNA: TGTGCCACGGCTAGGGACAGGGGCCGTGCTTTCTTT; CDR3: CATARDRGRAFF
V: TRBV6-5; size: .; J: TRBJ1-5; D: .; DNA: TGTGCCAGCAGTCCACTGATAAATAGCAATCAGCCCCAGCATTTT; CDR3: CASSPLINSNQPQHF
V: TRBV10-1; size: .; J: TRBJ2-3; D: TRBD2; DNA: TGCGCCAGCAGTGAGTCCCTAGCGGGGGGCACAGATACGCAGTATTTT; CDR3: CASSESLAGGTDTQYF
V: TRBV2; size: .; J: TRBJ1-6; D: .; DNA: TGTGCCAGTAACAACCCAAGATCACCCCTCCACTTT; CDR3: CASNNPRSPLHF
V: TRBV7-9; size: .; J: TRBJ2-1; D: .; DNA: TGTGCCAGCAGCCCTGGGGGGAGCTCCTACAATGAGCAGTTCTTC; CDR3: CASSPGGSSYNEQFF
V: TRBV2; size: .; J: TRBJ1-1; D: TRBD1; DNA: TGTGCCAGCAGTGAACAGGGGGTGAACACTGAAGCTTTCTTT; CDR3: CASSEQGVNTEAFF
V: TRBV29-1; size: once; J: TRBJ2-1; D: TRBD1; DNA: TGCAGCGCCGGACAGGGGGGCCCCTACAATGAGCAGTTCTTC; CDR3: CSAGQGGPYNEQFF
V: TRBV29-1; size: .; J: TRBJ1-2; D: .; DNA: TGCAGCGTTGAACTTGTGGGGGCGAGCTATGGCTACACCTTC; CDR3: CSVELVGASYGYTF
V: TRBV7-9; size: .; J: TRBJ2-5; D: .; DNA: TGTGCCAGCAGCTTAGAACGAGCCAAAGAGACCCAGTACTTC; CDR3: CASSLERAKETQYF
V: TRBV10-1; size: .; J: TRBJ2-1; D: .; DNA: TGCGCCAGCAGTGCCCGGAGAAATGAGCAGTTCTTC; CDR3: CASSARRNEQFF
V: TRBV5-5; size: .; J: TRBJ2-7; D: TRBD1; DNA: TGTGCCAGCACCCGAGGGGGGACAGGACGACCCTACGAGCAGTACTTC; CDR3: CASTRGGTGRPYEQYF
V: TRBV19; size: .; J: TRBJ2-7; D: TRBD1; DNA: TGTGCCAGTAGTACCCGGACAGGGTACGAGCAGTACTTC; CDR3: CASSTRTGYEQYF
V: TRBV30; size: .; J: TRBJ2-3; D: TRBD2; DNA: TGTGCCTGGTTCCATGGGGGGGACACAGATACGCAGTATTTT; CDR3: CAWFHGGDTDTQYF
V: TRBV6-2/TRBV6-3; size: .; J: TRBJ2-7; D: .; DNA: TGTGCCAGCGGTTACCATAGGGGCGAGCAGTACTTC; CDR3: CASGYHRGEQYF
V: TRBV6-5; size: .; J: TRBJ1-1; D: .; DNA: TGTGCCAGCAGGTACTATACAGGGAACACTGAAGCTTTCTTT; CDR3: CASRYYTGNTEAFF
V: TRBV29-1; size: .; J: TRBJ2-1; D: TRBD1; DNA: TGCAGCGTTGAAGGCCATCGTAGGACAGGGGGCGAGCAGTTCTTC; CDR3: CSVEGHRRTGGEQFF
V: TRBV2; size: .; J: TRBJ1-4; D: .; DNA: TGTGCCAGCACTCAAAGCTCCTCAACTAATGAAAAACTGTTTTTT; CDR3: CASTQSSSTNEKLFF